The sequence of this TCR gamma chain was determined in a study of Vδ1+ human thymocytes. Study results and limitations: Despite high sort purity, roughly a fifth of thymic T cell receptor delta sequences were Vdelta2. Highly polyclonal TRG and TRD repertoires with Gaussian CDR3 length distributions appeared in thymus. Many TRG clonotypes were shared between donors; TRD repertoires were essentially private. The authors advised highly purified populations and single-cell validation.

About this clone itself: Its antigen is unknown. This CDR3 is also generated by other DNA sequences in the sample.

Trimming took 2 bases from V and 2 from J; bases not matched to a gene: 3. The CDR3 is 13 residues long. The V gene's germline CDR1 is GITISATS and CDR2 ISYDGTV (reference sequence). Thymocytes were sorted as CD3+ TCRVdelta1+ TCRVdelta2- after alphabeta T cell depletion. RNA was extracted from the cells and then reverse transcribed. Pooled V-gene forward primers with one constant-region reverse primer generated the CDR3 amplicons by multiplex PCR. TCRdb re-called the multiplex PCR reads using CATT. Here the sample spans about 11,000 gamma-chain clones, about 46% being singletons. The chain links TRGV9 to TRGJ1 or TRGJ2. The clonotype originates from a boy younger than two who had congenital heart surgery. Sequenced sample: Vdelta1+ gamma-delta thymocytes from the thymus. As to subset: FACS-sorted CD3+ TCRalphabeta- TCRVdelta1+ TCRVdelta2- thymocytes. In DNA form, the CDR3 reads TGTGCCTTGTGGGAGGCCGATTATTATAAGAAACTCTTT. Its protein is CALWEADYYKKLF.